The present TCR beta chain was sequenced within a study of cytomegalovirus exposure and HLA in healthy donors. Whole-study results and caveats: A later analysis reportedly found fewer N-insertions in an Asian-associated ancestry cluster than the approximately 730-donor mean. Later work found most CMV-associated TCR beta chains apparently HLA-restricted.

Turning to this clone: Its antigen is as yet unknown.

Primers for the PCR totalled 60 Vbeta and 13 Jbeta. Only in-frame clones appear in the TCRdb table, and some are missing; sequencing was by immunoSEQ multiplex PCR. Of about 160,000 clones listed, almost 80% are singletons. V trimming: 3 bases; J trimming: 1 base; junction bases outside the gene matches: 2. CDR1 is SGHRS and CDR2 is YFSETQ in the germline V gene. The CDR3 has 16 amino acids. The sequence was obtained from a woman in her 50s in good health and CMV-seronegative. Sequencing was done on a sample of PBMCs. The chain uses TRBV5-1 and TRBJ2-3; 13 bases match TRBD2. The CDR3 region is CASSSLAGGGTDTQYF. In DNA, the CDR3 is TGCGCCAGCAGCTCACTAGCGGGAGGGGGCACAGATACGCAGTATTTT.